Reported below is one TCR beta chain. Antigen unknown. The sample belongs to a study of T cells after yellow fever vaccination. General study results and limits: Weaker overall was a secondary response that nonetheless peaked faster, on day 5 versus 15. FACS-sorted repertoires could harbor abundant contaminating bulk-population clonotypes. Clonotype sharing between CD4 and CD8 compartments was small.

5'RACE template switching added a universal primer site and UMIs to TCR cDNA. TCRdb independently ran MiXCR on the 5' RACE reads; one entry per CDR3 protein. The data contain 610,000 or so distinct CDR3 sequences, about 12% of them singletons. This specimen was PBMCs, taken on the day of the yellow fever booster vaccination. This sequence was found in a man under 40 who received the YFV17D yellow fever vaccine.

CDR3 nucleotides: TGCGCCAGCAGCAAGGACGGAGGACACACAGATACGCAGTATTTT. This gives the protein CASSKDGGHTDTQYF. This sequence joins TRBV5-1 and TRBJ2-3, with D perhaps assigned TRBD1 or TRBD2 (5 bases each). CDR1 and CDR2 from the germline V gene are SGHRS and YFSETQ. The CDR3 is made up of 15 amino acids. Between the trimmed V and J ends, which lost 4 bases and 2 bases, there was a span of 14 bases.